This T cell receptor beta chain stems from a study of T cell responses to AZD1222 COVID-19 vaccine. General observations from the study: Vaccine-associated CD4 TCRs spanned spike, dominant at 160-218 and 743-854.

This clone is a singleton in its sample. Antigen specificity is unknown. Data came from immunoSEQ multiplex PCR; TCRdb stores just in-frame clones and leaves some out. The sample carries 90,000 to 150,000 clones, approximately 90% recorded once. CDR3 size: 18 residues. Germline CDR1 is SGHRS and CDR2 is YFSETQ. The ends were cut back, 0 bases at V and 0 bases at J, with 18 bases in the middle. This clonotype was obtained from an adult who received the AZD1222 COVID-19 vaccine. The chain is built from TRBV5-1 and TRBJ1-1; D gene unclear. Here the sequenced sample was peripheral blood, taken 28 days after the second AZD1222 dose. The CDR3 loop reads CASSLETTPFDLNTEAFF. CDR3 bases: TGCGCCAGCAGCTTGGAAACCACTCCCTTTGACTTGAACACTGAAGCTTTCTTT.